This T cell receptor (beta chain) was obtained from a study of blood T cell repertoires in COVID-19 (dated by TCRdb to 2020 to 2021). About the full investigation: Collaborator samples came from the United States, Italy and Spain and covered acute and convalescent phases of COVID-19. The prospective study material was composed of cDNA or gDNA derived from T cells, B-cell-depleted T cells, or PBMCs. Subjects who had been exposed to COVID-19, were actively infected with it, or had recovered from it provided the deeply sampled blood TCRbeta repertoires that made up the dataset. The repertoires were released in a freely available public database intended as a resource for research on the immune response to SARS-CoV-2. Samples came from the ongoing ImmuneRACE study (first 160 participants) plus 1,254 subjects from 6 global collaborators. The sample metadata nearly always contained a de-identified subject ID, COVID-19 status, age in years and sex. Where HLA class I and class II types were available, the types were taken from metadata supplied by the sample provider, not from assay-based typing. On the study overall, not on this receptor specifically: How much clinical and demographic metadata was included differed by source and by participant, and the metadata was provided uncurated.

The CDR3, cysteine through phenylalanine, is 17 amino acids long. The entry retains the CDR3 DNA only, 51 bases that are in frame from base 1. Germline trimming amounts to 4 bases on V and 4 bases on J, with 12 as the count of junction bases outside the gene matches. The germline V gene (reference sequence) gives CDR1 as SEHNR and CDR2 as FQNEAQ. Enrolling through a virtual design, the prospective study's participants ranged in age from roughly 18 to 95 years and lived across roughly 24 United States geographic areas. Cohort assignment in the prospective study relied on participant-reported clinical history from a screening survey and a study questionnaire. Recovered participants in ImmuneRACE Cohort 3 were defined as having two consecutive negative NP/OP PCR tests, clearance from a healthcare professional, or resolution of symptoms. Mobile phlebotomists in the prospective study collected whole blood, serum and a nasopharyngeal or oropharyngeal swab from every participant. Over an approximately 2-month period, participants in the prospective study had the option of providing additional blood draws and questionnaires. Blood samples from the prospective study were shipped frozen or at room temperature prior to DNA extraction.

Remarks on this clone: Its antigen is unknown. No much larger clone exists at a distance of one base, and base qualities are not known.

The immunoSEQ Assay, a bias-controlled multiplex PCR, was used to amplify TCRbeta CDR3 regions from genomic DNA. The authors processed their data as follows. The number of nucleated cells in each sample was estimated from the amplification of reference gene primers within the assay. Sequence reads were collapsed and filtered to measure the absolute abundance of every unique TCRbeta CDR3 rearrangement. For each sample, productive Simpson clonality was calculated as the square root of Simpson's diversity index across productive rearrangements. Drawn from immuneACCESS, this table holds only the in-frame rearrangements with V and J called that TCRdb kept. Clones are partly lost; checked studies trace under half to an unresolved V gene and leave the rest unexplained. V, J and clone size are taken as reported in that table, and D and trimming were inferred from the DNA itself. Across this sample there are around 470,000 clones, with 90% seen only once. The ten biggest clones cover 0.6% of the sample.

The source material was PBMCs or T cells enriched from blood (not recorded which). The rearrangement combines TRBV7-9 with TRBJ1-4; 7 of the junction bases match TRBD1. This TCR came from a young man who had recovered from COVID-19. Here the CDR3 is given as CASSSPIRGKDNEKLFF. The DNA reads TGTGCCAGCAGCTCCCCGATCAGGGGGAAGGATAATGAAAAACTGTTTTTT.